The 3 T cell receptor beta chains below come from one sample, sequenced in a study of cytomegalovirus exposure and HLA in healthy donors. The PCR was carried out with 60 Vbeta primers and 13 Jbeta primers. TCRdb keeps only in-frame clones here, not all; method: immunoSEQ multiplex PCR. The sample shows more than 200,000 clones, 60% to 80% of them seen only once. Sequenced sample: PBMCs. These receptors originate from a man aged 18 to 30 in good health and CMV-seronegative.

The V gene is TRBV29-1, the J gene TRBJ2-5, with no clear D. The CDR3 extends over 14 amino acids. Deletions cut 2 bases from V and 1 base from J, with 11 bases between. Germline CDR1 and CDR2: SQVTM and ANQGSEA. The CDR3 loop reads CSVETRIIQETQYF. CDR3 in DNA: TGCAGCGTTGAAACCAGGATCATCCAAGAGACCCAGTACTTC.

The V and J genes are TRBV6-6 and TRBJ2-7; no clear D gene. The length of the CDR3 is 12 residues. With 1 base removed from V and 5 bases from J, the gap between germline ends came to 6 bases. The germline V gene encodes CDR1 MNHNY and CDR2 SVGAGI (reference sequence). CDR3 bases: TGTGCCAGCAGTTACTGGAGCAACGAGCAGTACTTC. It is translated as CASSYWSNEQYF.

The V and J genes are TRBV20-1 and TRBJ2-5; D unclear. V lost 3 bases and J lost 3, with 5 bases in between. CDR1 and CDR2 from the germline V gene are DFQATT and SNEGSKA (reference sequence). This CDR3 is built from 11 residues. CDR3 nucleotide sequence: TGCAGTGCTAGGGTAGAAGAGACCCAGTACTTC. Its protein product is CSARVEETQYF.